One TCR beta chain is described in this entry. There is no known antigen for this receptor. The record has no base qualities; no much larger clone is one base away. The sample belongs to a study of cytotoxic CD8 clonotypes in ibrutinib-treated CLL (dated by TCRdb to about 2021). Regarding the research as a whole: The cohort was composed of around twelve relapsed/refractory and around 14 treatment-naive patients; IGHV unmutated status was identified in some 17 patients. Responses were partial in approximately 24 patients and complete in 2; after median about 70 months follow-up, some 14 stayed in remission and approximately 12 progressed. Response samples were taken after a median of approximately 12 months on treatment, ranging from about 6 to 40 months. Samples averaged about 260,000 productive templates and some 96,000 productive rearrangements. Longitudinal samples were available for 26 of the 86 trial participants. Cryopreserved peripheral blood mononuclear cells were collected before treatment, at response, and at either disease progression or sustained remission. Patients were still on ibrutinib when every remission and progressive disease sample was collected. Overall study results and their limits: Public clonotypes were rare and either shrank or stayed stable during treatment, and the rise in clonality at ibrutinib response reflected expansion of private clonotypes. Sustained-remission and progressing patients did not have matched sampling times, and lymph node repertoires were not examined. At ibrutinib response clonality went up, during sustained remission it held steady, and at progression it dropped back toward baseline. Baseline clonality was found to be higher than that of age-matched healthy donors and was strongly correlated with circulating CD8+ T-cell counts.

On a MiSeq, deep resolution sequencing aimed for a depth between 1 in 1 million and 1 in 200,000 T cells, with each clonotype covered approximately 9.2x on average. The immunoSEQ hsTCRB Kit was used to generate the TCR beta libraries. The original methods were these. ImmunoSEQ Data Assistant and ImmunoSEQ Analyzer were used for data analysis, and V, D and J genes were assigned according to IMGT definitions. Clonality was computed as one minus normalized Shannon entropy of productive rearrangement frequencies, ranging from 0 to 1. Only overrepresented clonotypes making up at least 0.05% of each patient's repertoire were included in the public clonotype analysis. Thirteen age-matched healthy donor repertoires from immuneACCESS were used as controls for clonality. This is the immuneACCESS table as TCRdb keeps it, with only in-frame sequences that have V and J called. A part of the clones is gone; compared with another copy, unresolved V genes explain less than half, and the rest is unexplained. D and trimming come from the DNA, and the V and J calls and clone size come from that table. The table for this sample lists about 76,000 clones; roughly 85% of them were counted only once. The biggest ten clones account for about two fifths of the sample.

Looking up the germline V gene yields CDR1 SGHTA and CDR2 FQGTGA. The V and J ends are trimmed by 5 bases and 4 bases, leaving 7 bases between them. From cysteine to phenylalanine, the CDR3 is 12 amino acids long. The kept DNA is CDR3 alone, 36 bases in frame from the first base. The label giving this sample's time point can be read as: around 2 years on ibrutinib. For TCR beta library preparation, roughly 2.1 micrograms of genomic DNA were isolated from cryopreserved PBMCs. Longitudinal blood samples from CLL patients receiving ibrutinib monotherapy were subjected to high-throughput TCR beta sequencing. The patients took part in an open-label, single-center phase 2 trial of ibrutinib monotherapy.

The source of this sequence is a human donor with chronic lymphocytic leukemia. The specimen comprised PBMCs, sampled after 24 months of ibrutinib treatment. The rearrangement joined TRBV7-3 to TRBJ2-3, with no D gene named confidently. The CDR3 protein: CASSPGSDTQYF. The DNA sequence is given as TGTGCCAGCAGCCCAGGATCAGATACGCAGTATTTT.